These 24 T cell receptor beta chains originate from one sample sequenced in a study of regulatory T cells in long-lasting Graves disease. Time point: persistent/refractory GD, antithyroid drugs over 5 years with positive TRAb. There was RNA extracted from PBMCs, and the TCR library was made from it. Construction of TCR beta libraries relied on iRepertoire HTBI primers and on Arm-PCR targeting CDR3 regions. TCRdb independently ran MiXCR on the multiplex PCR reads; one entry per CDR3 protein. The repertoire includes under 350,000 distinct CDR3 sequences, 22% of them detected once, and about 61% sits in the top ten. The sequences come from peripheral blood mononuclear cells (PBMCs), collected when the disease was refractory, from a patient treated with antithyroid drugs. These receptors were obtained from a female donor with Graves disease.

The chain carries TRBV7-9 and TRBJ2-6; D tentatively fits TRBD1 or TRBD2 (6 bases each). Trimming shortened V by 8 bases and J by 10 bases, and 12 bases separated the two germline ends. This CDR3 contains 12 residues. The V gene's germline CDR1 is SEHNR and CDR2 FQNEAQ (reference sequence). The CDR3 sequence is CASRGPTNVLTF. The CDR3 DNA reads as TGTGCCAGCCGGGGGCCCACTAACGTCCTGACTTTC.

This clonotype was seen repeatedly, ten times or more. The rearrangement joins TRBV6-1 to TRBJ2-2, with D unresolved. Germline V gene sequence: CDR1 MNHNS, CDR2 SASEGT. The CDR3 loop spans 12 amino acids. Trimming cost V 6 bases and J 5 bases, with 7 bases left between them. The CDR3 here is CASRRSTGELFF. The CDR3, as DNA: TGTGCCAGCAGGCGATCGACCGGGGAGCTGTTTTTT.

CDR3 amino acids: CASSFAISTDTQYF. CDR3 coding DNA: TGTGCCAGCAGCTTCGCCATCAGCACAGATACGCAGTATTTT. The chain links TRBV7-2 to TRBJ2-3, with D unresolved. V was clipped by 3 bases and J by 0 bases, with 7 bases between them. Per germline, CDR1 SGHTA and CDR2 FQGNSA. The length of the CDR3 is 14 residues.

The gene calls are TRBV6-2 or TRBV6-3 and TRBJ2-2; D is uncertain. CDR1 MNHEY and CDR2 SVGEGT come from the germline V gene. The length of the CDR3 is 13 residues. Trimming took 2 bases from V and 6 from J, leaving 7 bases between them. This chain's CDR3 is CASSYNRAGELFF. The CDR3 DNA reads TGTGCCAGCAGTTACAACCGGGCCGGGGAGCTGTTTTTT.

The genes are TRBV27 and TRBJ1-5; 9 positions match TRBD1. With V trimmed by 4 bases and J by 5 bases, 6 bases remained unmatched. The CDR3 sequence is 15 residues long. Germline lookup yields CDR1 MNHEY and CDR2 SMNVEV (reference sequence). CDR3 in amino acids: CASSWTGALDQPQHF. The CDR3 nucleotides read TGTGCCAGCAGTTGGACAGGGGCATTGGATCAGCCCCAGCATTTT.

This clonotype was recorded once. This chain connects TRBV6-2 or TRBV6-3 to TRBJ2-2; 8 nucleotides match TRBD2. The CDR3 consists of 19 residues. The germline V gene encodes CDR1 MNHEY and CDR2 SVGEGT. V was clipped by 2 bases and J by 4 bases; unmatched bases: 15. In DNA, the CDR3 is TGTGCCAGCAGTTACGTTCGAACTTTTCTAGCGGGCCTCACCGGGGAGCTGTTTTTT. Translating it yields CASSYVRTFLAGLTGELFF.

This clonotype was detected only a few times. The gene calls are TRBV9 and TRBJ1-6; 8 bases map to TRBD1. The CDR3 extends over 15 amino acids. Germline V gene data show CDR1 as SGDLS and CDR2 as YYNGEE. The V segment lost 3 bases and the J segment 7 bases; nucleotides outside the gene matches: 6. In DNA form, the CDR3 reads TGTGCCAGCAGCGGGTCAGGACAGGGAAATTCACCCCTCCACTTT. The encoded protein is CASSGSGQGNSPLHF.

V gene TRBV7-2 combines with J gene TRBJ2-5; D uncertain. The DNA end lines up better with TRBJ2-1; the J call may be wrong. CDR3 length: 13 residues. Germline assignment: CDR1 SGHTA and CDR2 FQGNSA. DNA for the CDR3: TGTGCCAGCAGCTTATCGGCTTACATGGGGCAGTTCTTC. Protein sequence: CASSLSAYMGQFF.

This clonotype turned up a few times. CDR3 coding DNA: TGTGCCAGCAGCGACCGGGTCAGGGGAGAGCAGTACTTC. Residues: CASSDRVRGEQYF. The chain combines TRBV7-9 with TRBJ2-7, with D tentatively TRBD1 (6 bases). Between the trimmed V and J ends, which lost 5 bases and 7 bases, there was a span of 15 bases. Per the germline V gene, CDR1 is SEHNR and CDR2 is FQNEAQ (reference sequence). This CDR3 region has 13 residues. Full variable domain (rest looked up from reference TRBV7-9 and TRBJ2-7): DTGVSQNPRHKITKRGQNVTFRCDPISEHNRLYWYRQTLGQGPEFLTYFQNEAQLEKSRLLSDRFSAERPKGSFSTLEIQRTEQGDSAMYLCASSDRVRGEQYFGPGTRLTVT.

In its sample, this clonotype was seen many times. CDR3 sequence (DNA): TGTGCCAGCAGTTACTCCAAACGTGCCCTAGGGACCACTGAAGCTTTCTTT. This translates into CASSYSKRALGTTEAFF. The chain uses TRBV6-2 or TRBV6-3 and TRBJ1-1, with D possibly TRBD1 on 5 matching bases. From germline, CDR1 is MNHEY and CDR2 SVGEGT. CDR3 length: 17 residues. Trimming took 0 bases from V and 4 from J, leaving 18 bases between them.

The chain carries TRBV30 and TRBJ2-3; no reliable D call. The V and J ends lost 0 bases and 4 bases respectively, with 8 bases between them. This CDR3 has 13 residues. Germline loops: CDR1 GTSNPN, CDR2 SVGIG (reference sequence). The DNA of the CDR3 is TGTGCCTGGAGTGTAGTTGCGGCAGATACGCAGTATTTT. Its translation: CAWSVVAADTQYF. Drawing the rest from reference TRBV30 and TRBJ2-3, the complete variable domain is SQTIHQWPATLVQPVGSPLSLECTVEGTSNPNLYWYRQAAGRGLQLLFYSVGIGQISSEVPQNLSASRPQDRQFILSSKKLLLSDSGFYLCAWSVVAADTQYFGPGTRLTVL.

Ten or more counts support this clonotype. The genes are TRBV28 and TRBJ2-4, with D possibly TRBD1 on 6 matching bases. The CDR3 is made up of 16 amino acids. Trimming pared 5 bases from V and 1 base from J, leaving 15 bases between. Germline CDR1 is MDHEN and CDR2 is SYDVKM. The CDR3 region has the DNA TGTGCCAGCAGTGATACAGGGACGGTGGCCAAAAACATTCAGTACTTC. It encodes CASSDTGTVAKNIQYF.

By its share, this clonotype is large. DNA for the CDR3: TGTGCCAGCAGCTTGACGCGACTAGCGATTACCGGGGAGCTGTTTTTT. Translated: CASSLTRLAITGELFF. The genes are TRBV13 and TRBJ2-2; 8 nucleotides match TRBD2. The CDR3 runs to 16 residues. J gave up 5 bases and V 3 bases, and 8 bases lay outside the gene matches. Germline CDR1 PRHDT, CDR2 FYEKMQ (reference sequence).

This clonotype showed up many times. The J gene is TRBJ1-2, the V gene TRBV20-1, with D unresolved. Germline V lookup: CDR1 DFQATT, CDR2 SNEGSKA (reference sequence). The V end lost 2 bases, the J end lost 2 bases, and 6 bases lay between the germline ends. There are 12 residues in the CDR3. CDR3 amino acids: CSARTQNYGYTF. The DNA for the CDR3 is TGCAGTGCTAGAACCCAGAACTATGGCTACACCTTC.

The rearrangement uses TRBV18 and TRBJ2-5; D possibly corresponds to TRBD2 (6 bases). V shed 2 bases and J shed 1 base, with 17 bases lying between them. Germline values: CDR1 KGHSH, CDR2 LQKENI. This CDR3 is 17 amino acids long. The CDR3 loop reads CASSPADSGDSQETQYF. As DNA, the CDR3 is TGTGCCAGCTCACCAGCGGACTCGGGGGACTCCCAAGAGACCCAGTACTTC.

The chain links TRBV20-1 to TRBJ1-1, with TRBD1 matching 7 bases. CDR1 is DFQATT and CDR2 is SNEGSKA in the germline V gene (reference sequence). The CDR3 covers 13 residues. V shed 2 bases, J shed 7 bases, and the junction held 7 bases outside the gene matches. The CDR3 DNA reads as TGCAGTGCTAGAATCCCGGGACAGCTTGAAGCTTTCTTT. It encodes CSARIPGQLEAFF.

Comment on this clonotype: This could be a read error, since a much larger clone is one nucleotide away. This rearrangement joins TRBV7-2 to TRBJ2-7; D gene ambiguous. V lost 5 bases to trimming and J lost 0 bases, with 8 bases between them. Per germline, CDR1 SGHTA and CDR2 FQGNSA. The CDR3 runs 13 residues. The CDR3 DNA reads as TGTACCAGCAGCACCGGACCCTCCTACGAGCAGTACTTC. It translates to CTSSTGPSYEQYF.

The table lists this clonotype with a few counts. The J gene is TRBJ2-1, the V gene TRBV28, with 9 bases lining up with TRBD2. Germline CDR1 MDHEN, CDR2 SYDVKM. The CDR3 sequence is 15 residues long. After removal of 7 bases from V and 0 bases from J, the junction contained 4 bases not matched to a gene. The CDR3 bases are TGTGCCAGCACCTTTAGCGGGAGCTCCTACAATGAGCAGTTCTTC. Its protein is CASTFSGSSYNEQFF.

This clonotype was seen many times. J is TRBJ2-7 and V is TRBV9; D not resolved. From germline, CDR1 is SGDLS and CDR2 YYNGEE. CDR3 length equals 15 residues. V dropped 5 bases and J dropped 2 bases, with 17 bases sitting between them. The CDR3 nucleotides are TGTGCCAGCAGTGATTTTGGGCCCCTGCCCTACGAGCAGTACTTC. The encoded protein is CASSDFGPLPYEQYF.

This clonotype was counted at least ten times. V and J are TRBV12-3 or TRBV12-4 and TRBJ2-7; TRBD2 agrees at 8 bases. The CDR3 length is 14 residues. Germline trimming cut 6 bases from V and 2 bases from J; bases unmatched to any gene: 6. Written as DNA, the CDR3 is TGTGCCAGCAGAGGTAGCGGGAAGCCCTACGAGCAGTACTTC. This translates into CASRGSGKPYEQYF.

Ten or more counts support this clonotype. J is TRBJ2-2 and V is TRBV28; 8 bases match TRBD2. Germline CDR1 is MDHEN and CDR2 is SYDVKM. Germline trimming cut 6 bases from V and 7 bases from J; bases unmatched to any gene: 7. This CDR3 spans 14 amino acids. The CDR3 sequence is CASSRAGEGGELFF. CDR3 coding DNA: TGTGCCAGCAGCCGAGCGGGAGAGGGCGGGGAGCTGTTTTTT.

V is TRBV6-5 and J is TRBJ2-5, with TRBD2 identical over 11 bases. The end of the DNA is better explained by TRBJ2-1, so the J call may be wrong. Germline-derived CDR1 and CDR2 are MNHEY and SVGAGI. The CDR3 spans 17 residues. In nucleotides, the CDR3 is TGTGCCAGCAGTTACTCCGCGACTAGCGGGATATACAATGAGCAGTTCTTC. As protein: CASSYSATSGIYNEQFF.

The rearrangement uses TRBV28 and TRBJ2-2; D is unclear. V dropped 9 bases and J dropped 7 bases, with 9 bases sitting between them. Germline values: CDR1 MDHEN, CDR2 SYDVKM. This CDR3 is 11 amino acids long. Written as DNA, the CDR3 is TGTGCCAGTCTTGGGATCGGGGAGCTGTTTTTT. Protein sequence: CASLGIGELFF.

V gene TRBV30 combines with J gene TRBJ2-6, with TRBD2 matching 7 bases. The CDR3 has 15 amino acids. V trimming: 0 bases; J trimming: 3 bases; junction bases outside the gene matches: 2. CDR1 and CDR2 (germline): GTSNPN, SVGIG (reference sequence). The CDR3 here is CAWSVRGDGANVLTF. CDR3 bases: TGTGCCTGGAGTGTACGGGGGGATGGGGCCAACGTCCTGACTTTC.